The entry below describes one T cell receptor beta chain. The trim removed 0 bases at V and 14 bases at J, leaving 11 bases unmatched. CDR1 LGHNA and CDR2 YNFKEQ come from the germline V gene. The CDR3 is 17 amino acids. The record originates from a study of OX40 agonist ivuxolimab in advanced cancers. Across the study: The patients got ivuxolimab, which is an agonistic anti-OX40 (CD134) antibody. Age averaged about 60 years (range about 20 to 80), and approximately 80% were male. Partial responses were observed in three patients, of whom one had hepatocellular carcinoma and two had cutaneous melanoma.

The assay was immunoSEQ multiplex PCR, and TCRdb's table has in-frame clones only and misses some. The table shows over 75,000 clones, with about 90% occurring only once. This chain links TRBV4-2 with TRBJ1-6; 12 nucleotides line up with TRBD1. The TCR originated in an adult with an advanced solid tumor such as melanoma, head and neck, liver or kidney cancer. Sequencing was performed on CD4+ or CD8+ T cells sorted from blood, taken in a trial of the OX40 agonist ivuxolimab. The CDR3 protein is CASSQDVVGDRGLSLHF. For the CDR3, the DNA is TGTGCCAGCAGCCAAGATGTTGTTGGGGACAGGGGGCTGTCCCTCCACTTT.